This record looks at one T cell receptor beta chain sequence and its context. This clonotype was counted at least ten times. Its target antigen remains unknown. Base qualities are not provided; no much larger clone lies one nucleotide away. This was a case-control study nested in a cohort of healthcare workers in London, UK, who had nasopharyngeal swab PCR tests and blood samples taken every week. Healthcare workers were recruited between 23 and 31 March 2020, during the week of the UK lockdown, and were followed weekly for up to about 16 weeks. Looking up the germline V gene (reference sequence) yields CDR1 DFQATT and CDR2 SNEGSKA. Trimming at the junction amounts to 6 bases on V and 8 bases on J, and the germline ends lie 17 bases apart. The cysteine opens and the phenylalanine closes a CDR3 of 13 amino acids. CDR3 DNA only is kept here, 39 bases in frame from base 1. The sample belongs to a study of early T cells in non-severe SARS-CoV-2 infection (dated by TCRdb to the early 2020s). With respect to the entire study: TCR sequencing used bulk RNA from unsorted whole blood, so alpha and beta chains could not be paired.

Library preparation was by 5' RACE. Data came from a NextSeq 500. Unique molecular identifiers were attached to individual cDNA molecules in the TCR library protocol so that sequencing error and PCR bias could be corrected. TCR alpha and beta chains were both sequenced, and the abundances of alpha and beta sequences in each sample were closely correlated with each other. In the source study's methods: Decombinator V4 was used to perform V gene, J gene and CDR3 annotation of TCR sequences. Expanded TCRs were defined as changing significantly between any two time points under a Poisson model with p below 0.0001. Abundances of TCRs were expressed as counts per million after normalisation to the total number of TCRs sequenced in each sample. MAIT TCRs were defined by TRAV1-2 paired with TRAJ12, TRAJ20 or TRAJ33, and iNKT TCRs by TRAV10 paired with TRAJ18. VDJdb, accessed 1 November 2021, was searched for CMV, EBV and SARS-CoV-2 annotated TCRs, with TCRs annotated for multiple antigens excluded. TCRdb redid the processing of the public reads, applying fastp at Q25 and MiXCR, and retained in-frame beta chains. Every distinct CDR3 protein forms one entry, paired with its most common genes and DNA. The V and J calls were determined by TCRdb, not by the authors. Present in this sample are approximately 35,000 distinct CDR3 sequences, 4.5% to 6% of which were seen just once. The ten largest clones represent 5.3% of the sample.

Summary of the overall study and its limitations: VDJdb matching was skewed toward anti-spike CD8 responses and likely underestimated virus-specific expansions, missing private and CD4 specificities.

The receptor was isolated from an adult who was a healthcare worker with PCR-confirmed SARS-CoV-2 infection or an uninfected control (not recorded which). Sequenced material: whole blood. In this chain, TRBV20-1 is recombined with TRBJ2-4, with the D gene call left open. The sequenced DNA: TGCAGTGCCCCCGTCCGACCCCACCACATTCAGTACTTC. Translation gives CSAPVRPHHIQYF.